This T cell receptor beta chain came from a study of metastatic and nonmetastatic thyroid tumors. The study, taken as a whole, reports: Reports indicated that malignant thyroid tumors showed significantly higher TCR beta diversity than benign nodules did, in blood and tumor.

CDR3 length: 13 amino acids. Per germline, CDR1 MNHNS and CDR2 SASEGT. After removal of 8 bases from V and 2 bases from J, the junction contained 5 bases not matched to a gene. This clone was recorded a few times. Its specificity is not known. Every patient was untreated before thyroid surgery. TCRdb re-analyzed the PCR reads through MiXCR. This table holds several thousand clones, approximately 35% found once. This clonotype was obtained from a male donor with papillary thyroid cancer or a benign thyroid nodule (not recorded which). Some clones in this sample may be carry-over from other donors' samples. The gene calls are TRBV6-1 and TRBJ2-7; TRBD1 aligns across 8 bases. Input material: tumor tissue. The CDR3 loop is CASLPDRAYEQYF. CDR3 DNA: TGTGCCAGCCTCCCGGACAGGGCCTACGAGCAGTACTTC.